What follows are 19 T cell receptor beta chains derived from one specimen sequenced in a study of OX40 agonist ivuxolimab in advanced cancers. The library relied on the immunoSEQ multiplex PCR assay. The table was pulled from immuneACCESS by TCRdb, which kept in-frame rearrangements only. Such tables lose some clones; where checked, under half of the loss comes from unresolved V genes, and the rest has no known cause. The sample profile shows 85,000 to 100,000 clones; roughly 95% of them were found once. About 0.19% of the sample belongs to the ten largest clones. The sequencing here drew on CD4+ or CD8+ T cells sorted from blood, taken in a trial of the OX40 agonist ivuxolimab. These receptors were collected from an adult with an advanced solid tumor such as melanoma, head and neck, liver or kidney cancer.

This chain's CDR3 is CASSLGQGAYNEQFF. The CDR3 DNA sequence: TGTGCCAGCAGCTTGGGACAGGGGGCGTACAATGAGCAGTTCTTC. This sequence joins TRBV11-3 and TRBJ2-1, with 12 bases fitting TRBD1. The CDR3 length is 15 residues. Germline lookup yields CDR1 SGHNT and CDR2 YENEEA. Trimming removed 3 bases from V and 4 bases from J; junction bases left unmatched: 1.

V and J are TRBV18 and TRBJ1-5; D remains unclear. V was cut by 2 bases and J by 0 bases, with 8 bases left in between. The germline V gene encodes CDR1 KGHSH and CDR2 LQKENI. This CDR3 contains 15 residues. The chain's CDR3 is CASSPNEGSNQPQHF. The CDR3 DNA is TGTGCCAGCTCACCAAACGAGGGTAGCAATCAGCCCCAGCATTTT. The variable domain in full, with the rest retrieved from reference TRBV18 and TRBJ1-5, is NAGVMQNPRHLVRRRGQEARLRCSPMKGHSHVYWYRQLPEEGLKFMVYLQKENIIDESGMPKERFSAEFPKEGPSILRIQQVVRGDSAAYFCASSPNEGSNQPQHFGDGTRLSIL.

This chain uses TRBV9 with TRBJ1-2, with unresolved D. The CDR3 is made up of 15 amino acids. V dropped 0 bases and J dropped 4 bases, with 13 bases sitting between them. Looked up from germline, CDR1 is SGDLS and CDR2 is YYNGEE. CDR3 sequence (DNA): TGTGCCAGCAGCGTAGAGGGCCCGAGCGGCTATGGCTACACCTTC. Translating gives CASSVEGPSGYGYTF.

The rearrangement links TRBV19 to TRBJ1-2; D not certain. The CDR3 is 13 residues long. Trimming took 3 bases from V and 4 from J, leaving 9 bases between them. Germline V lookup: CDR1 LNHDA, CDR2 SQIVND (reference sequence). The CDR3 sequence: CASSIQESYGYTF. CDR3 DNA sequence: TGTGCCAGTAGTATCCAAGAGTCCTATGGCTACACCTTC.

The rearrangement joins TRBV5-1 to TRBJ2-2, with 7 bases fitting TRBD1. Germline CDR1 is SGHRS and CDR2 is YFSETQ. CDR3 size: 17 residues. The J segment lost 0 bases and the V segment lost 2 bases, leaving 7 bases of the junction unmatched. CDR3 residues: CASSLTWTGPNTGELFF. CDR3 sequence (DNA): TGCGCCAGCAGCTTAACCTGGACAGGACCGAACACCGGGGAGCTGTTTTTT.

The CDR3 DNA reads as TGCGCCAGCAGTGAGTCGGGGTACAATGAGCAGTTCTTC. It codes for CASSESGYNEQFF. The chain uses TRBV10-1 and TRBJ2-1; the D is unclear. The CDR3 runs to 13 residues. V was cut by 0 bases and J by 4 bases, with 4 bases left in between. Germline V lookup: CDR1 WNHNN, CDR2 SYGVQD (reference sequence).

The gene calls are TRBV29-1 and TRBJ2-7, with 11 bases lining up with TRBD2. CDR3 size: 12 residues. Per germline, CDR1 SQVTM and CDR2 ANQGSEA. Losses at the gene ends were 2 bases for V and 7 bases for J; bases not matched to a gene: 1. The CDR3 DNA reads TGCAGCGTTGAATCTAGCGGGGGGGAGCAGTACTTC. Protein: CSVESSGGEQYF.

CDR3 region: CASSFLSGTGYEQYF. The DNA of the CDR3 is TGTGCCAGCAGTTTTCTTTCTGGGACAGGGTACGAGCAGTACTTC. The rearrangement links TRBV28 to TRBJ2-5, with 9 bases lining up with TRBD1. The J call may be mistaken, given a closer DNA end match to TRBJ2-7. The CDR3 runs to 15 residues. Germline CDR1 and CDR2: MDHEN and SYDVKM.

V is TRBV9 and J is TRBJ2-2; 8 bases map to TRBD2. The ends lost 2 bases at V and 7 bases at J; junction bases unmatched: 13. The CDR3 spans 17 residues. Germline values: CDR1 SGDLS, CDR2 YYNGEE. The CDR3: CASSVRAGALTSGELFF. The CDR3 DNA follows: TGTGCCAGCAGCGTCCGAGCGGGAGCCCTAACCAGCGGGGAGCTGTTTTTT.

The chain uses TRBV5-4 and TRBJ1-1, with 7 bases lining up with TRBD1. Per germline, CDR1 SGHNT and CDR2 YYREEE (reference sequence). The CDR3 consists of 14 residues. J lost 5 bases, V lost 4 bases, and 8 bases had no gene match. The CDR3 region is CASSRVQGRTEAFF. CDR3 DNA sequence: TGTGCCAGCAGCCGCGTACAGGGGAGGACTGAAGCTTTCTTT. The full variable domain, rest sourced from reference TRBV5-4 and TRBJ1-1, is ETGVTQSPTHLIKTRGQQVTLRCSSQSGHNTVSWYQQALGQGPQFIFQYYREEENGRGNFPPRFSGLQFPNYSSELNVNALELDDSALYLCASSRVQGRTEAFFGQGTRLTVV.

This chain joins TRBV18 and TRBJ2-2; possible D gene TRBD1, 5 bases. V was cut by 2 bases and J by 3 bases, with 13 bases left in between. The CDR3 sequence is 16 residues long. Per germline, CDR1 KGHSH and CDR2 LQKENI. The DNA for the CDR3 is TGTGCCAGCTCACCAGATCAGGGCCGATACACCGGGGAGCTGTTTTTT. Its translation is CASSPDQGRYTGELFF.

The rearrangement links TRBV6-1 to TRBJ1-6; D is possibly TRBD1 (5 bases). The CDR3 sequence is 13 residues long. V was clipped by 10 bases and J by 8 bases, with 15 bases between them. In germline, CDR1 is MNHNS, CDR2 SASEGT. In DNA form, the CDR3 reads TGTGCCACCTCGGACATATGGGATTCACCCCTCCACTTT. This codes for CATSDIWDSPLHF.

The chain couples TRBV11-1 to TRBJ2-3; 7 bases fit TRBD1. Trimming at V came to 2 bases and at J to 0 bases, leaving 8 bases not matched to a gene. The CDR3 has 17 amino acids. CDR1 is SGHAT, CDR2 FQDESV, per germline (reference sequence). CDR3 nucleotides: TGTGCCAGCAGCTTATCCCCCAAGACAGGGAGCACAGATACGCAGTATTTT. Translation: CASSLSPKTGSTDTQYF.

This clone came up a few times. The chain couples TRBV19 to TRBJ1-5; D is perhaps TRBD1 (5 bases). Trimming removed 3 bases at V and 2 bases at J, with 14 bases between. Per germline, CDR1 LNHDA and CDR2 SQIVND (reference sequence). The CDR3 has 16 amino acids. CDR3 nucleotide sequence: TGTGCCAGTAGTATTTCCGGGGCCCGGGGCAATCAGCCCCAGCATTTT. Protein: CASSISGARGNQPQHF.

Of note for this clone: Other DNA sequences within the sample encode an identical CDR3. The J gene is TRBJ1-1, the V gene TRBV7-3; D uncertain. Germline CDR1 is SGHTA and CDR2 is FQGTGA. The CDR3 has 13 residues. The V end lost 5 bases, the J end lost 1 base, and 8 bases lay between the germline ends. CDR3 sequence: CASSLTRNTEAFF. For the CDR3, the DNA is TGTGCCAGCAGCCTCACCAGGAACACTGAAGCTTTCTTT.

The CDR3 bases are TGTGCCAGCAGTTACTCACAGGGGGCGGGGACCCAGTACTTC. Residues: CASSYSQGAGTQYF. The chain combines TRBV6-5 with TRBJ2-5, with 9 bases that match TRBD1. Germline values: CDR1 MNHEY, CDR2 SVGAGI. The trim removed 0 bases at V and 7 bases at J, leaving 3 bases unmatched. There are 14 residues in the CDR3.

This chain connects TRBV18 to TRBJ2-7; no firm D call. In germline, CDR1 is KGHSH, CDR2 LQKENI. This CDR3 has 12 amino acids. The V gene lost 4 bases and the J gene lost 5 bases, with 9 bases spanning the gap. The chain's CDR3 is CASSLINNEQYF. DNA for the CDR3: TGTGCCAGCTCACTGATTAATAACGAGCAGTACTTC.

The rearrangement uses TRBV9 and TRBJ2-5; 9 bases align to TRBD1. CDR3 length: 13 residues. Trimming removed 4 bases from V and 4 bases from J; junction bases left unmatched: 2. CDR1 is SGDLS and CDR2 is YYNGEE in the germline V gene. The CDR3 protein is CASSRGQGETQYF. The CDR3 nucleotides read TGTGCCAGCAGCCGGGGACAGGGAGAGACCCAGTACTTC.

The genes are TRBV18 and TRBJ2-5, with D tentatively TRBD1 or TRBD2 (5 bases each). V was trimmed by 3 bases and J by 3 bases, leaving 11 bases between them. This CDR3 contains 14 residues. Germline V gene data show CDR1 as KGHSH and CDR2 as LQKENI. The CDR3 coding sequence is TGTGCCAGCTCACCGAGGGGCAGTAAAGAGACCCAGTACTTC. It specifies CASSPRGSKETQYF.